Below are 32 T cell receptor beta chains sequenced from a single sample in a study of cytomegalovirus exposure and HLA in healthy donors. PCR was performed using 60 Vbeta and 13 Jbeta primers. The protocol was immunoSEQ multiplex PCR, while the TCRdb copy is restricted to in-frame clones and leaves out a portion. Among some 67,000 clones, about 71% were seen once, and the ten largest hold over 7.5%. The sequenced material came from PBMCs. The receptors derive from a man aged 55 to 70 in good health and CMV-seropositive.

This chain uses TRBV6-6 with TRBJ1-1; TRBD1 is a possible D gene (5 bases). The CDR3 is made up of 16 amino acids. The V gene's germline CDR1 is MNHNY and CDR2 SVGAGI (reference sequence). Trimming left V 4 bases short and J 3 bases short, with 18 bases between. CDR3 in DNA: TGTGCCAGCAGTTTACCGGGACCCCGGAGGGACACTGAAGCTTTCTTT. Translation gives CASSLPGPRRDTEAFF.

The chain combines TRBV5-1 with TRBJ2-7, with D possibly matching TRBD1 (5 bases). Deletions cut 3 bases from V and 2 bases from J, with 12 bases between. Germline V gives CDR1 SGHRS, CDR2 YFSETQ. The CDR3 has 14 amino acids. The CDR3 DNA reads TGCGCCAGCAGCTCCAAGGGGCAGCCCTACGAGCAGTACTTC. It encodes CASSSKGQPYEQYF.

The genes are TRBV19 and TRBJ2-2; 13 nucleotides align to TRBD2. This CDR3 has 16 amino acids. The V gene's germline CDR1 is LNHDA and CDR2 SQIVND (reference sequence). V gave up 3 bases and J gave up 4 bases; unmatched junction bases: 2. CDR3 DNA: TGTGCCAGTAGTATTGGGACTAGCGGGATCACCGGGGAGCTGTTTTTT. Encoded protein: CASSIGTSGITGELFF. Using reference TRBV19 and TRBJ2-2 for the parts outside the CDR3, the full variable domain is DGGITQSPKYLFRKEGQNVTLSCEQNLNHDAMYWYRQDPGQGLRLIYYSQIVNDFQKGDIAEGYSVSREKKESFPLTVTSAQKNPTAFYLCASSIGTSGITGELFFGEGSRLTVL.

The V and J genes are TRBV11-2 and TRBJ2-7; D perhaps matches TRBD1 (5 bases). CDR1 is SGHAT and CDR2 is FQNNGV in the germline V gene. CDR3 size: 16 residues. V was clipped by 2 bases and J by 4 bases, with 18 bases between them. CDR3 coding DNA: TGTGCCAGCAGCTTACAGGGTTCCCATTCACAATACGAGCAGTACTTC. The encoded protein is CASSLQGSHSQYEQYF. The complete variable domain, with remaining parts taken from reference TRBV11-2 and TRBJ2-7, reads EAGVAQSPRYKIIEKRQSVAFWCNPISGHATLYWYQQILGQGPKLLIQFQNNGVVDDSQLPKDRFSAERLKGVDSTLKIQPAKLEDSAVYLCASSLQGSHSQYEQYFGPGTRLTVT.

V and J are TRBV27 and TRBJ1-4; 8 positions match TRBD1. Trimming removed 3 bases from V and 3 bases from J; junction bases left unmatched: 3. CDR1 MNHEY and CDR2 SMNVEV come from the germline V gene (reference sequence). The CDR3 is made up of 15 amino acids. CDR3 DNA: TGTGCCAGCAGTTTGACAGGGGTGTCTAATGAAAAACTGTTTTTT. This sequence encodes CASSLTGVSNEKLFF.

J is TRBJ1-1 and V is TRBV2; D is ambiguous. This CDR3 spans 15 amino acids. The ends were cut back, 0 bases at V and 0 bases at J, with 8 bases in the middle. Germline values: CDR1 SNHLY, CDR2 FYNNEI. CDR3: CASSEAPGMNTEAFF. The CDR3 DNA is TGTGCCAGCAGTGAAGCGCCCGGGATGAACACTGAAGCTTTCTTT.

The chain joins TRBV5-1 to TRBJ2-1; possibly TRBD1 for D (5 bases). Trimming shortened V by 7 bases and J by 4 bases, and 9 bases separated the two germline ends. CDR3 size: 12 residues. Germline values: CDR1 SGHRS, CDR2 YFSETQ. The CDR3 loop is CASQQDYNEQFF. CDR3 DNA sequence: TGCGCCAGCCAACAGGATTACAATGAGCAGTTCTTC.

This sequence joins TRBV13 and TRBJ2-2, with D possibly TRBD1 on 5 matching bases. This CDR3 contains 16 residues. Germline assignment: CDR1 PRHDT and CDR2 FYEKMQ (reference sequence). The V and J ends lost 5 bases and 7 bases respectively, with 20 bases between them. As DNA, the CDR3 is TGTGCCAGCAGCGGAAATGTCCCCAGGGTGGACGGGGAGCTGTTTTTT. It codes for CASSGNVPRVDGELFF.

The CDR3 region is CASSWDRDGYTF. The CDR3 DNA follows: TGCGCCAGCAGCTGGGACAGGGATGGCTACACCTTC. J is TRBJ1-2 and V is TRBV5-1; 9 bases align to TRBD1. V shed 3 bases and J 6 bases; nucleotides not matched to a gene: 0. There are 12 residues in the CDR3. Germline loops: CDR1 SGHRS, CDR2 YFSETQ. The full variable domain, in which reference TRBV5-1 and TRBJ1-2 provide the parts outside the CDR3, is KAGVTQTPRYLIKTRGQQVTLSCSPISGHRSVSWYQQTPGQGLQFLFEYFSETQRNKGNFPGRFSGRQFSNSRSEMNVSTLELGDSALYLCASSWDRDGYTFGSGTRLTVV.

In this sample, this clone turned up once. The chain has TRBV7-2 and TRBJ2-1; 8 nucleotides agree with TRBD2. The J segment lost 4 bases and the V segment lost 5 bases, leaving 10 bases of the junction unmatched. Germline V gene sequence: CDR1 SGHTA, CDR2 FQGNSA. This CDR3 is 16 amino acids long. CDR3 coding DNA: TGTGCCAGCAGCCCCCGGGTTGCGGGGGGATACAATGAGCAGTTCTTC. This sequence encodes CASSPRVAGGYNEQFF. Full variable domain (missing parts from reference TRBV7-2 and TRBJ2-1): GAGVSQSPSNKVTEKGKDVELRCDPISGHTALYWYRQSLGQGLEFLIYFQGNSAPDKSGLPSDRFSAERTGGSVSTLTIQRTQQEDSAVYLCASSPRVAGGYNEQFFGPGTRLTVL.

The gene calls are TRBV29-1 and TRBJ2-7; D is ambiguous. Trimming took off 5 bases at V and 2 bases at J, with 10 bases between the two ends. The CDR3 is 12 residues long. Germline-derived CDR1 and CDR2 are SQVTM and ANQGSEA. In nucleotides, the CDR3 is TGCAGCGTTACCACAGCAACCTACGAGCAGTACTTC. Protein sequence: CSVTTATYEQYF.

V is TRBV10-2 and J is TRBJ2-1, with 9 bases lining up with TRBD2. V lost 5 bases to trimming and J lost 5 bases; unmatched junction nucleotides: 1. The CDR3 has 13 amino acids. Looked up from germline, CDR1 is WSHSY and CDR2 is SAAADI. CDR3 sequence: CASSSGRNNEQFF. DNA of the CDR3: TGCGCCAGCAGTAGCGGGAGGAACAATGAGCAGTTCTTC.

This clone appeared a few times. CDR3 region: CASSSTGGSNTEAFF. The CDR3 coding sequence is TGTGCCAGCTCATCTACAGGGGGGAGCAACACTGAAGCTTTCTTT. The V gene is TRBV18, the J gene TRBJ1-1; 8 bases are shared with TRBD1. CDR3 size: 15 residues. Trimming at V came to 5 bases and at J to 2 bases, leaving 7 bases not matched to a gene. Germline values: CDR1 KGHSH, CDR2 LQKENI.

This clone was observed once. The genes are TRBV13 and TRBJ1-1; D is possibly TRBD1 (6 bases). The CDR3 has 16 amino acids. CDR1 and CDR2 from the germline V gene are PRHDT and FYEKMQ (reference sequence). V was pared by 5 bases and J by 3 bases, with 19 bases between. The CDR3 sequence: CASSTPNGGAYTEAFF. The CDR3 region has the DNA TGTGCCAGCAGCACACCCAACGGGGGGGCCTACACTGAAGCTTTCTTT.

The CDR3 reads CASRRGLQETQYF. The CDR3 DNA reads as TGTGCCAGCAGGCGGGGGTTGCAAGAGACCCAGTACTTC. The chain couples TRBV2 to TRBJ2-5; 7 bases match TRBD2. Germline V lookup: CDR1 SNHLY, CDR2 FYNNEI. Trimming at V came to 6 bases and at J to 2 bases, leaving 3 bases not matched to a gene. This CDR3 spans 13 amino acids.

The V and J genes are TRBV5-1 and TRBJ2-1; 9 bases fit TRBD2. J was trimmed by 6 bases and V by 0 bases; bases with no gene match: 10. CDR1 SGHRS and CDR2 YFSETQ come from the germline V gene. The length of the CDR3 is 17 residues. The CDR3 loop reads CASSLVLAGKGSNEQFF. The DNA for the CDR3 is TGCGCCAGCAGCTTGGTGCTAGCGGGAAAAGGTAGCAATGAGCAGTTCTTC.

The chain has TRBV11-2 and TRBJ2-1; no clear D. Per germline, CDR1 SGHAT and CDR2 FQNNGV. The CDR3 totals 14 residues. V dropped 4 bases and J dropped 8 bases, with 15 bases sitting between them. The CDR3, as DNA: TGTGCCAGCAGCTCGTCTAGACGACTCTATGAGCAGTTCTTC. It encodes CASSSSRRLYEQFF.

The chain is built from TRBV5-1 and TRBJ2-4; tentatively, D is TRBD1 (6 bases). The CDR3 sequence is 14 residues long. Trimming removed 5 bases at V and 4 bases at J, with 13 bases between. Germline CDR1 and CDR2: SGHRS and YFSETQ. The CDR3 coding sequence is TGCGCCAGCAGTTCTGGGGGCGCGAAAAACATTCAGTACTTC. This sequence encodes CASSSGGAKNIQYF.

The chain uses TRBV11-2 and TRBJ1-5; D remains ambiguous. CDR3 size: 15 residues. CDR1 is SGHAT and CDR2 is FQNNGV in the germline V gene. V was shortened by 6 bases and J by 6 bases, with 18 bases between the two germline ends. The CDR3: CASSQEEGFGQPQHF. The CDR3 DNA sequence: TGTGCCAGCAGTCAAGAGGAGGGATTCGGTCAGCCCCAGCATTTT.

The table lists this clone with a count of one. In DNA form, the CDR3 reads TGTGCCACCCGAATCGAAGAGAACTATGGCTACACCTTC. It yields the protein CATRIEENYGYTF. This chain joins TRBV2 and TRBJ1-2; D remains unclear. The CDR3 extends over 13 amino acids. Germline V gene lookup returns CDR1 SNHLY and CDR2 FYNNEI. V gave up 10 bases and J gave up 2 bases, with 14 bases separating them. The complete variable domain, with remaining parts taken from reference TRBV2 and TRBJ1-2, reads EPEVTQTPSHQVTQMGQEVILRCVPISNHLYFYWYRQILGQKVEFLVSFYNNEISEKSEIFDDQFSVERPDGSNFTLKIRSTKLEDSAMYFCATRIEENYGYTFGSGTRLTVV.

CDR3 DNA sequence: TGTGCCAGCAGTTACGCGTCAGGGAATTCCGGGGAGCTGTTTTTT. Its translation: CASSYASGNSGELFF. This chain connects TRBV6-5 to TRBJ2-2; tentatively, D is TRBD1 (5 bases). CDR1 and CDR2 from the germline V gene are MNHEY and SVGAGI. Trimming took off 2 bases at V and 6 bases at J, with 13 bases between the two ends. CDR3 length: 15 residues.

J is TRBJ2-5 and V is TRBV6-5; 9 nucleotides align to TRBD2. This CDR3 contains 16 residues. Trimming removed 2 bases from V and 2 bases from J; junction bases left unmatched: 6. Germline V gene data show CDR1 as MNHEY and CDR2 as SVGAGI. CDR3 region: CASSYGLAGSQETQYF. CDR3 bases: TGTGCCAGCAGTTACGGGCTAGCGGGAAGTCAAGAGACCCAGTACTTC.

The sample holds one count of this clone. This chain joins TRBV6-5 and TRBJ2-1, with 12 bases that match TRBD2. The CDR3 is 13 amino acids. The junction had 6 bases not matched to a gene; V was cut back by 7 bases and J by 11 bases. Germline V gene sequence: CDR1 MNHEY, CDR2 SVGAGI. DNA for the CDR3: TGTGCCAGCACTCCTGGACTAGCGGGAAAGCAGTTCTTC. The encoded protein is CASTPGLAGKQFF.

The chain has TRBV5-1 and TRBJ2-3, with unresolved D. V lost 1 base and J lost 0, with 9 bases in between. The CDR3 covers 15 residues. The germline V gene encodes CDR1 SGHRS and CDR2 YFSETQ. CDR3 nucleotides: TGCGCCAGCAGCTTGACAGTCTCTAGCACAGATACGCAGTATTTT. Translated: CASSLTVSSTDTQYF.

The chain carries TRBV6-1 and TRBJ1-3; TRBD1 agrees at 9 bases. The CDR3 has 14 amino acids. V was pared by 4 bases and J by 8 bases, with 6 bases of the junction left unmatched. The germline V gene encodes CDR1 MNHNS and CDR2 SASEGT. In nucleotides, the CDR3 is TGTGCCAGCAGTGTTACAGGGGGCATAGACACCATATATTTT. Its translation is CASSVTGGIDTIYF.

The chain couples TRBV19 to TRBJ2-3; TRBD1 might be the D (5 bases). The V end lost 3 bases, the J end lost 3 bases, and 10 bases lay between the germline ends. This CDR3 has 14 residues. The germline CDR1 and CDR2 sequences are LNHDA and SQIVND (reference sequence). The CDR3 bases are TGTGCCAGTAGTATGGACACAGCAACAGATACGCAGTATTTT. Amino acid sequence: CASSMDTATDTQYF.

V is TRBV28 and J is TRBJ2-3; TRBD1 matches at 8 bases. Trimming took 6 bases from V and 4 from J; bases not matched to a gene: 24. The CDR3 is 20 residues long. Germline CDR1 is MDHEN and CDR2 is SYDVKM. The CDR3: CASRSNQMTGARGSPDTQYF. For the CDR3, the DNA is TGTGCCAGCAGGAGTAACCAAATGACAGGGGCGAGAGGCTCCCCAGATACGCAGTATTTT.

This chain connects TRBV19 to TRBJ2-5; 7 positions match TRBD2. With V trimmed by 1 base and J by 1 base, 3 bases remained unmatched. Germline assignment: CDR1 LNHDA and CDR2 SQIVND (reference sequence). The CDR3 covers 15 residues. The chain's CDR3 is CASSIGGLPQETQYF. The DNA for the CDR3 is TGTGCCAGTAGTATAGGGGGACTACCCCAAGAGACCCAGTACTTC.

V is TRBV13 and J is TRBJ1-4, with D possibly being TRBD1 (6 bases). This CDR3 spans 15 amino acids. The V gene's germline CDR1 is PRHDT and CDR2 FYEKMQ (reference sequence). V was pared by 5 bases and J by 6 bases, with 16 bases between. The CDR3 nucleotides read TGTGCCAGCAGCGGTCAGGGGACACAAGATGAAAAACTGTTTTTT. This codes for CASSGQGTQDEKLFF.

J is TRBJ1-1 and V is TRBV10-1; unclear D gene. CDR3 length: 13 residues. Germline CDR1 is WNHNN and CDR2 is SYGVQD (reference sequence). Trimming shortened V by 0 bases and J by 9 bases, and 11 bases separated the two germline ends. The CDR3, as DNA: TGCGCCAGCAGTGAGTCGGCCATAAGTCAAGCTTTCTTT. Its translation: CASSESAISQAFF.

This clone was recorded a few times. CDR3: CASSPGHNRKNTEAFF. The CDR3 DNA follows: TGCGCCAGCAGCCCGGGACACAACCGGAAGAACACTGAAGCTTTCTTT. The chain couples TRBV5-1 to TRBJ1-1; a weak D match, TRBD1 (6 bases). This CDR3 has 16 residues. V was trimmed by 4 bases and J by 1 base, leaving 17 bases between them. Germline assignment: CDR1 SGHRS and CDR2 YFSETQ.

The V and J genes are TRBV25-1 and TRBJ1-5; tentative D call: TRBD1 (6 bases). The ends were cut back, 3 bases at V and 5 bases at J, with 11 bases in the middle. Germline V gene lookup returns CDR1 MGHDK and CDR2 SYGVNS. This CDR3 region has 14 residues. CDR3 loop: CASSEPGQHQPQHF. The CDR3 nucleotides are TGTGCCAGCAGTGAGCCGGGACAACATCAGCCCCAGCATTTT.